These 3 T cell receptor beta chains share one sample of origin, sequenced in a study of cytomegalovirus exposure and HLA in healthy donors. PCR involved 60 Vbeta and 13 Jbeta primers. TCRdb's copy holds only in-frame clones and misses some; the assay was immunoSEQ multiplex PCR. The data contain about 130,000 clones, 65% to 80% of them singletons. Source material: PBMCs. These receptors were taken from a woman aged 40 to 50 in good health and CMV-seronegative.

The J gene is TRBJ1-2, the V gene TRBV5-1, with 9 bases identical to TRBD1. Germline V gene data show CDR1 as SGHRS and CDR2 as YFSETQ. V shed 5 bases and J 4 bases; nucleotides not matched to a gene: 3. CDR3 size: 13 residues. The CDR3 sequence: CASSSTGGYGYTF. The CDR3 DNA follows: TGCGCCAGCAGTTCGACAGGGGGCTATGGCTACACCTTC.

The chain recombines TRBV2 with TRBJ1-2; the D gene is possibly TRBD1 (6 bases). Trimming removed 7 bases at V and 0 bases at J, with 15 bases between. In germline, CDR1 is SNHLY, CDR2 FYNNEI. The CDR3 is made up of 15 amino acids. CDR3 DNA: TGTGCCAGCACCCCTTCAGGGGTCTCTAACTATGGCTACACCTTC. Translation: CASTPSGVSNYGYTF. The full variable domain, with the rest looked up from reference TRBV2 and TRBJ1-2, is EPEVTQTPSHQVTQMGQEVILRCVPISNHLYFYWYRQILGQKVEFLVSFYNNEISEKSEIFDDQFSVERPDGSNFTLKIRSTKLEDSAMYFCASTPSGVSNYGYTFGSGTRLTVV.

The chain couples TRBV28 to TRBJ2-7; no clear D. This CDR3 spans 12 amino acids. Trimming left V 4 bases short and J 4 bases short, with 8 bases between. Germline-derived CDR1 and CDR2 are MDHEN and SYDVKM. The CDR3, as DNA: TGTGCCAGCAGTTCCCTCCTGTACGAGCAGTACTTC. This gives the protein CASSSLLYEQYF.